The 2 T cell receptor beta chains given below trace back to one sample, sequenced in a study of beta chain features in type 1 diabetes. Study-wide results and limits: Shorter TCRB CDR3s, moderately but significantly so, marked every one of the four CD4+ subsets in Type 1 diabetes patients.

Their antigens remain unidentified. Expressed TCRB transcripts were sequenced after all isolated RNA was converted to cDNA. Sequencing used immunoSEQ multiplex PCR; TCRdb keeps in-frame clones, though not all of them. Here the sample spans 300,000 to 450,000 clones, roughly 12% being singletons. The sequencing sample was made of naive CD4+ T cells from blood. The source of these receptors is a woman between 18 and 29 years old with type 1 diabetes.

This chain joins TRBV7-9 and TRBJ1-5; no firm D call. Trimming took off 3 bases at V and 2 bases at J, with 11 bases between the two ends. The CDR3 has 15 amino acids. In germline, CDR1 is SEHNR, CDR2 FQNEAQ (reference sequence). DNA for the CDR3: TGTGCCAGCAGCTTCATTGGCGGGGGCAATCAGCCCCAGCATTTT. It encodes CASSFIGGGNQPQHF.

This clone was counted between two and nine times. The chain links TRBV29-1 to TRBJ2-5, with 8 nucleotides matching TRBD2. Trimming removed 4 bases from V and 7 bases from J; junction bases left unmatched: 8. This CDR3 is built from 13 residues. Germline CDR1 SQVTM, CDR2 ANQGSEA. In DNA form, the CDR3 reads TGCAGCGTTGCCCCGGGGGGGGCGAGGACCCAGTACTTC. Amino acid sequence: CSVAPGGARTQYF. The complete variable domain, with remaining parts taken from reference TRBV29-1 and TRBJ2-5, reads SAVISQKPSRDICQRGTSLTIQCQVDSQVTMMFWYRQQPGQSLTLIATANQGSEATYESGFVIDKFPISRPNLTFSTLTVSNMSPEDSSIYLCSVAPGGARTQYFGPGTRLLVL.